The entry below gives a single T cell receptor beta chain sequence along with its context. As yet, its antigen is unknown. This sample stems from a study of blood T cells in healthy people across ages. Findings and caveats of the study: From one million sequenced T cells, diversity estimates were lower bounds.

The V gene lost 5 bases and the J gene lost 2 bases, with 11 bases spanning the gap. Germline values: CDR1 SGHTA, CDR2 FQGTGA. This CDR3 is 14 amino acids long. Isolating PBMCs gave at least 6.5 million of these cells per sample. The authors ran a second PCR of about 7 to 11 cycles using a sample-barcoded 5' primer and a J-beta primer mix. The authors tagged each cDNA molecule using a template-switch adaptor with 12 random nucleotides. TCRdb independently ran MiXCR on the 5' RACE reads; one entry per CDR3 protein. The sample includes hundreds of thousands of distinct CDR3 sequences, 35% to 50% seen only once; the top ten take about 30%.

The source material was blood. The sequence derives from a man older than 75 in good health. V and J are TRBV7-3 and TRBJ2-3, with D possibly matching TRBD1 (6 bases). CDR3 loop: CASSPHRDTDTQYF. For the CDR3, the DNA is TGTGCCAGCAGCCCCCACAGGGACACAGATACGCAGTATTTT.